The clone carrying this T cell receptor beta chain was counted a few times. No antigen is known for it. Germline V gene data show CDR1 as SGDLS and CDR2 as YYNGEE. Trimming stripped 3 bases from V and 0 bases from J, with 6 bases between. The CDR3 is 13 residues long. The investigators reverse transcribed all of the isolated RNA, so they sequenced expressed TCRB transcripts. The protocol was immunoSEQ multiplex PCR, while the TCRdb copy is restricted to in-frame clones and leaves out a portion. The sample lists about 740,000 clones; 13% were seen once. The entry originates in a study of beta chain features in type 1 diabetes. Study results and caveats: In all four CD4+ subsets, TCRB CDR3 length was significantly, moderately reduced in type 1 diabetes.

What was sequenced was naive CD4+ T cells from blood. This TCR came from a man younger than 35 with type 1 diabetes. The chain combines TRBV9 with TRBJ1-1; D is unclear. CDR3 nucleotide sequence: TGTGCCAGCAGCGGACGGGTGAACACTGAAGCTTTCTTT. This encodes CASSGRVNTEAFF.